Listed here are 3 T cell receptor beta chains from one sample, sequenced in a study of type 1 regulatory T cells. A single record per CDR3 protein comes from TCRdb applying MiXCR to the reads. The data contain 75,000 to 100,000 distinct CDR3 sequences, about a third of them singletons. The sequencing sample was made of CD4+ T cells, either the whole sample or a sorted fraction (not recorded which). The receptors derive from a human donor in good health.

The chain employs TRBV4-1 and TRBJ1-1; D call uncertain. The germline CDR1 and CDR2 sequences are MGHRA and YSYEKL. The V and J ends lost 5 bases and 0 bases respectively, with 16 bases between them. This CDR3 has 16 amino acids. In DNA form, the CDR3 reads TGCGCCAGCAGCGGCAACCGGAGTCCCATGAACACTGAAGCTTTCTTT. This sequence encodes CASSGNRSPMNTEAFF.

The chain links TRBV27 to TRBJ2-7, with D possibly being TRBD1 (6 bases). Germline values: CDR1 MNHEY, CDR2 SMNVEV (reference sequence). This CDR3 has 15 amino acids. V dropped 1 base and J dropped 0 bases, with 10 bases sitting between them. CDR3 protein: CASSLLGTSSYEQYF. The CDR3 DNA sequence: TGTGCCAGCAGTTTATTGGGGACAAGCTCCTACGAGCAGTACTTC.

This clonotype has a handful of counts. The chain couples TRBV7-2 to TRBJ2-7, with D maybe TRBD2 (6 bases). Germline V gene sequence: CDR1 SGHTA, CDR2 FQGNSA. The germline V and J ends were trimmed by 5 bases and 7 bases, with 18 bases remaining between them. The CDR3 loop spans 14 amino acids. CDR3 sequence reads: CASSPGDHRGEQYF. DNA for the CDR3: TGTGCCAGCAGCCCCGGCGACCACCGGGGGGAGCAGTACTTC.